The 27 T cell receptor beta chains below come from one sample, sequenced in a study of T cell changes during pregnancy in multiple sclerosis. The protocol was immunoSEQ multiplex PCR, while the TCRdb copy is restricted to in-frame clones and leaves out a portion. The sample consists of more than 55,000 clones, roughly 90% of them appearing once. This material consisted of peripheral blood, taken in the second trimester of pregnancy. These receptors all come from a female donor with multiple sclerosis, enrolled in a pregnancy study.

CDR3 sequence: CASARLAGVTLRDTQYF. The CDR3 DNA is TGTGCCAGCGCCCGACTAGCGGGAGTTACCCTAAGAGATACGCAGTATTTT. V is TRBV6-4 and J is TRBJ2-3, with 12 bases lining up with TRBD2. V shed 8 bases and J 5 bases; nucleotides not matched to a gene: 14. The CDR3 extends over 17 amino acids. Germline V lookup: CDR1 MRHNA, CDR2 SNTAGT.

V gene TRBV30 combines with J gene TRBJ2-2; D possibly corresponds to TRBD1 (6 bases). The CDR3 sequence is 13 residues long. Germline V gives CDR1 GTSNPN, CDR2 SVGIG (reference sequence). Trimming took off 8 bases at V and 7 bases at J, with 17 bases between the two ends. The CDR3 loop is CARSTGSGGELFF. The DNA of the CDR3 is TGTGCCCGCTCGACAGGCTCTGGCGGGGAGCTGTTTTTT.

The chain employs TRBV30 and TRBJ2-5; the match to TRBD2 covers 8 bases. CDR1 is GTSNPN and CDR2 is SVGIG in the germline V gene (reference sequence). This CDR3 is built from 17 residues. J gave up 0 bases and V 3 bases, and 12 bases lay outside the gene matches. CDR3 residues: CAWRQNVREGHQETQYF. As DNA, the CDR3 is TGTGCCTGGAGGCAAAATGTACGGGAGGGACACCAAGAGACCCAGTACTTC.

The rearrangement uses TRBV29-1 and TRBJ2-1; D is possibly TRBD1 (6 bases). The CDR3 is made up of 17 amino acids. V lost 5 bases and J 0 bases, leaving 20 bases between the germline ends. Germline V CDR1 and CDR2: SQVTM, ANQGSEA. The CDR3 nucleotides read TGCAGCGTTTCCTCAGGGGACCATAGGAGCTCCTACAATGAGCAGTTCTTC. It codes for CSVSSGDHRSSYNEQFF.

This chain joins TRBV5-6 and TRBJ2-2, with TRBD1 matching over 7 bases. Germline CDR1 is SGHDT and CDR2 is YYEEEE. This CDR3 contains 17 residues. The junction had 7 bases not matched to a gene; V was cut back by 0 bases and J by 2 bases. CDR3 protein: CASSLEAGGINTGELFF. For the CDR3, the DNA is TGTGCCAGCAGCTTGGAAGCAGGGGGAATAAACACCGGGGAGCTGTTTTTT.

V usage is TRBV5-4 and J usage is TRBJ2-7; 7 bases match TRBD1. V was pared by 4 bases and J by 3 bases, with 7 bases of the junction left unmatched. This CDR3 comprises 14 residues. Germline V gene lookup returns CDR1 SGHNT and CDR2 YYREEE (reference sequence). CDR3 DNA sequence: TGTGCCAGCAGCCCGGACCGGGACAGCTACGAGCAGTACTTC. It codes for CASSPDRDSYEQYF.

V gene TRBV5-5 combines with J gene TRBJ2-5, with D perhaps TRBD2 (7 bases). The CDR3 length is 14 residues. V lost 1 base and J lost 4, with 11 bases in between. Germline values: CDR1 SGHKS, CDR2 YYEKEE (reference sequence). In DNA, the CDR3 is TGTGCCAGCAGCTTGCGGAGGGGGGGAGAGACCCAGTACTTC. Translated: CASSLRRGGETQYF.

The V and J genes are TRBV7-2 and TRBJ2-5, with 11 bases aligning to TRBD2. The V gene end was trimmed by 6 bases and the J gene end by 4 bases; junction bases not matched to a gene: 4. Germline V lookup: CDR1 SGHTA, CDR2 FQGNSA. The CDR3 spans 14 residues. This chain's CDR3 is CASSLAGGRETQYF. In nucleotides, the CDR3 is TGTGCCAGCAGTCTAGCGGGGGGAAGAGAGACCCAGTACTTC.

V gene TRBV13 combines with J gene TRBJ2-7; unclear D gene. The CDR3 contains 15 residues. Trimming removed 1 base from V and 2 bases from J, with 12 bases in between. Germline V gene sequence: CDR1 PRHDT, CDR2 FYEKMQ (reference sequence). The CDR3 here is CASSLEAGGTYEQYF. The CDR3 DNA reads TGTGCCAGCAGCTTAGAGGCAGGTGGTACCTACGAGCAGTACTTC.

This rearrangement joins TRBV6-4 to TRBJ2-1; D uncertain. The germline V gene has CDR1 MRHNA and CDR2 SNTAGT. The CDR3 contains 14 residues. The V end was cut by 3 bases, the J end by 6 bases, with 12 bases between. CDR3 in amino acids: CASSDGLRSNEQFF. The CDR3 DNA reads as TGTGCCAGCAGTGATGGGCTACGTTCCAATGAGCAGTTCTTC.

J is TRBJ2-1 and V is TRBV7-2; TRBD2 matches at 11 bases. Trimming took 5 bases from V and 10 from J; bases not matched to a gene: 10. This CDR3 has 15 amino acids. The V gene's germline CDR1 is SGHTA and CDR2 FQGNSA. The DNA of the CDR3 is TGTGCCAGCAGCGCTCTTAGCGGGGGGGTTATGGAGCAGTTCTTC. Residues: CASSALSGGVMEQFF.

The J gene is TRBJ2-7, the V gene TRBV27; a possible D gene is TRBD2 (6 bases). This CDR3 comprises 13 residues. Germline-derived CDR1 and CDR2 are MNHEY and SMNVEV (reference sequence). Between the trimmed V and J ends, which lost 4 bases and 2 bases, there was a span of 9 bases. The CDR3, as DNA: TGTGCCAGCAGTTCCGGGGGAGCCTACGAGCAGTACTTC. Translation: CASSSGGAYEQYF.

The rearrangement joins TRBV6-5 to TRBJ1-4; no clear D gene. From germline, CDR1 is MNHEY and CDR2 SVGAGI. The CDR3 is 13 residues long. Deletions cut 3 bases from V and 7 bases from J, with 9 bases between. CDR3 residues: CASSYSGGEKLFF. The CDR3 DNA reads as TGTGCCAGCAGTTATTCCGGAGGTGAAAAACTGTTTTTT.

The chain couples TRBV6-4 to TRBJ2-1, with 11 positions matching TRBD2. Looked up from germline, CDR1 is MRHNA and CDR2 is SNTAGT. The CDR3 totals 20 residues. The CDR3 DNA follows: TGTGGCCGGGGCAGGGGGCCCCCCATAGCGGGAGGGCCCACCTACAATGAGCAGTTCTTC. Its protein product is CGRGRGPPIAGGPTYNEQFF.

The V and J genes are TRBV18 and TRBJ2-5, with 7 bases fitting TRBD1. The CDR3 length is 13 residues. The V gene's germline CDR1 is KGHSH and CDR2 LQKENI. J was trimmed by 5 bases and V by 3 bases; bases with no gene match: 3. In nucleotides, the CDR3 is TGTGCCAGCTCACCGGGACAGCCCGAGACCCAGTACTTC. This gives the protein CASSPGQPETQYF.

The V gene is TRBV5-1, the J gene TRBJ1-2, with 8 bases identical to TRBD1. The J segment lost 4 bases and the V segment lost 4 bases, leaving 12 bases of the junction unmatched. The CDR3 spans 16 residues. CDR1 is SGHRS and CDR2 is YFSETQ in the germline V gene. CDR3 protein: CASSQNSGGEAYGYTF. The CDR3 nucleotides read TGCGCCAGCAGCCAAAACTCAGGGGGCGAAGCCTATGGCTACACCTTC. Complete variable domain (other parts from reference TRBV5-1 and TRBJ1-2): KAGVTQTPRYLIKTRGQQVTLSCSPISGHRSVSWYQQTPGQGLQFLFEYFSETQRNKGNFPGRFSGRQFSNSRSEMNVSTLELGDSALYLCASSQNSGGEAYGYTFGSGTRLTVV.

The V gene is TRBV6-4, the J gene TRBJ2-7; D might be TRBD2 (5 bases). The CDR3 is 13 residues long. Per germline, CDR1 MRHNA and CDR2 SNTAGT. Trimming removed 0 bases at V and 3 bases at J, with 6 bases between. CDR3 sequence (DNA): TGTGCCAGCAGTGACTCAGAGGGCTACGAGCAGTACTTC. Encoded protein: CASSDSEGYEQYF.

The rearrangement uses TRBV5-1 and TRBJ1-3; TRBD1 agrees at 8 bases. This CDR3 is 15 amino acids long. The germline gives CDR1 SGHRS, CDR2 YFSETQ. V trimming: 3 bases; J trimming: 0 bases; junction bases outside the gene matches: 2. Here the CDR3 DNA reads TGCGCCAGCAGCTCAGGACAGGGCTCTGGAAACACCATATATTTT. Residues: CASSSGQGSGNTIYF.

The DNA for the CDR3 is TGTGCCAGCAGCTCAACCCCAGGGGGCGTTTTGAATGAAAAACTGTTTTTT. It translates to CASSSTPGGVLNEKLFF. The J gene is TRBJ1-4, the V gene TRBV5-6; 8 bases map to TRBD1. Looked up from germline, CDR1 is SGHDT and CDR2 is YYEEEE. The CDR3 extends over 17 amino acids. V gave up 3 bases and J gave up 5 bases; unmatched junction bases: 12.

J is TRBJ2-7 and V is TRBV5-1; 12 bases line up with TRBD2. The CDR3 is 17 amino acids. Unmatched junction bases numbered 9, after V lost 0 bases and J lost 5 bases. Germline CDR1 is SGHRS and CDR2 is YFSETQ. The DNA for the CDR3 is TGCGCCAGCAGCTTGGAGGCGGCAGGACTAGCGGGAAACGAGCAGTACTTC. Its translation: CASSLEAAGLAGNEQYF.

The V and J genes are TRBV7-9 and TRBJ1-6, with TRBD1 matching 8 bases. Trimming took 5 bases from V and 0 from J; bases not matched to a gene: 9. Germline CDR1 SEHNR, CDR2 FQNEAQ (reference sequence). This CDR3 has 18 residues. This CDR3 reads CASSPGTGDSSYNSPLHF. DNA for the CDR3: TGTGCCAGCAGCCCTGGGACAGGCGATAGCTCCTATAATTCACCCCTCCACTTT.

The chain couples TRBV14 to TRBJ2-5, with D maybe TRBD2 (5 bases). Germline CDR1 and CDR2: SGHDN and FVKESK. The germline V and J ends were trimmed by 4 bases and 5 bases, with 11 bases remaining between them. This CDR3 contains 13 residues. The chain's CDR3 is CASSRGLGETQYF. The CDR3 DNA follows: TGTGCCAGCAGCCGAGGACTTGGGGAGACCCAGTACTTC.

This sequence joins TRBV2 and TRBJ1-4, with a weak D call TRBD1 (6 bases). The germline V and J ends were trimmed by 5 bases and 3 bases, with 10 bases remaining between them. This CDR3 has 14 residues. CDR1 is SNHLY and CDR2 is FYNNEI in the germline V gene. CDR3 nucleotides: TGTGCCAGCAGTCCGGACAGCTCTAATGAAAAACTGTTTTTT. This encodes CASSPDSSNEKLFF.

The chain links TRBV5-1 to TRBJ2-2, with 13 bases lining up with TRBD2. This CDR3 is built from 19 residues. The germline CDR1 and CDR2 sequences are SGHRS and YFSETQ. V lost 2 bases, J lost 6 bases, and 13 bases stayed unmatched. The CDR3 is CASSFLSLVTSGGAGELFF. The CDR3, as DNA: TGCGCCAGCAGCTTCTTATCCCTCGTAACTAGCGGGGGGGCCGGGGAGCTGTTTTTT.

The chain recombines TRBV27 with TRBJ2-7; the match to TRBD2 covers 10 bases. CDR1 MNHEY and CDR2 SMNVEV come from the germline V gene (reference sequence). The CDR3 is 15 amino acids. V trimming: 4 bases; J trimming: 2 bases; junction bases outside the gene matches: 5. The CDR3 spells CASSYKREGPYEQYF. The CDR3 bases are TGTGCCAGCAGTTATAAGCGGGAGGGCCCCTACGAGCAGTACTTC.

The rearrangement links TRBV14 to TRBJ2-6, with 7 bases aligning to TRBD2. Germline CDR1 is SGHDN and CDR2 is FVKESK. V shed 1 base, J shed 2 bases, and the junction held 5 bases outside the gene matches. The CDR3 is made up of 17 amino acids. The CDR3 reads CASSQARGRAGANVLTF. CDR3 coding DNA: TGTGCCAGCAGCCAAGCTCGAGGGAGGGCTGGGGCCAACGTCCTGACTTTC.

The chain couples TRBV7-9 to TRBJ2-1, with D perhaps TRBD1 (5 bases). Germline values: CDR1 SEHNR, CDR2 FQNEAQ (reference sequence). Trimming left V 1 base short and J 14 bases short, with 18 bases between. The CDR3 is 14 residues long. CDR3 residues: CASSLVGEVTAKFF. CDR3 nucleotides: TGTGCCAGCAGCTTAGTAGGTGAGGTGACAGCTAAGTTCTTC. Looking up the rest from reference TRBV7-9 and TRBJ2-1 gives the full variable domain: DTGVSQNPRHKITKRGQNVTFRCDPISEHNRLYWYRQTLGQGPEFLTYFQNEAQLEKSRLLSDRFSAERPKGSFSTLEIQRTEQGDSAMYLCASSLVGEVTAKFFGPGTRLTVL.